This T cell receptor beta chain was captured in a study of technical replicates of blood from several donors. Clones were read by immunoSEQ multiplex PCR, and TCRdb kept only the in-frame ones, dropping some. This table holds under 75,000 clones, approximately 84% found once. This CDR3 contains 17 residues. With 1 base clipped from V and 3 bases from J, the junction kept 7 bases outside the gene matches. Germline V gene data show CDR1 as SNHLY and CDR2 as FYNNEI. The table lists this clone with a count of one. The sequencing input was PBMCs. The gene calls are TRBV2 and TRBJ2-5; 11 nucleotides line up with TRBD2. The clonotype comes from a human donor in good health. Some clones in this sample may be carry-over from other donors' samples. Here the CDR3 reads CASSEVISGRGEETQYF. The CDR3, as DNA: TGTGCCAGCAGTGAAGTGATTAGCGGGAGGGGAGAAGAGACCCAGTACTTC.